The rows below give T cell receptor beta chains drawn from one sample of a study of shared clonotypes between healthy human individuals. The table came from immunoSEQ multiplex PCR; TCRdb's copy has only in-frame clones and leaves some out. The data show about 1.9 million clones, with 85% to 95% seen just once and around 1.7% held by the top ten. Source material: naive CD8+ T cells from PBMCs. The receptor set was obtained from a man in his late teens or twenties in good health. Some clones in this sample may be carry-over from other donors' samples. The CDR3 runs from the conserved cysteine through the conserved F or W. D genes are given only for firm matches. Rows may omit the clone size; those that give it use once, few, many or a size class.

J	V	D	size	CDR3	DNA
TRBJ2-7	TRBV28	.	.	CASSLLGFAVEQYF	TGTGCCAGCAGTTTACTGGGTTTTGCGGTCGAGCAGTACTTC
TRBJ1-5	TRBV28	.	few	CASSLWGQPQHF	TGTGCCAGCAGCCTATGGGGTCAGCCCCAGCATTTT
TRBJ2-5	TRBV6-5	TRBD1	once	CASIDRESWAQYF	TGTGCCAGCATTGACAGGGAGTCATGGGCCCAGTACTTC
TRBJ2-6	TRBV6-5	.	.	CASSYGVAGANVLTF	TGTGCCAGCAGTTACGGGGTGGCTGGGGCCAACGTCCTGACTTTC
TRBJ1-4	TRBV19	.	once	CASNRQLGDEKLFF	TGTGCCAGTAACCGGCAACTAGGGGATGAAAAACTGTTTTTT
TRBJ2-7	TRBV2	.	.	CASSIYRERYEQYF	TGTGCCAGCAGTATCTACCGAGAGAGGTACGAGCAGTACTTC
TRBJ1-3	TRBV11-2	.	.	CASSNRVGNTIYF	TGTGCCAGCAGCAATCGAGTCGGAAACACCATATATTTT
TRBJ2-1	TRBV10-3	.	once	CAISESQGRSYNEQFF	TGTGCCATCAGTGAGTCTCAAGGGCGCTCCTACAATGAGCAGTTCTTC
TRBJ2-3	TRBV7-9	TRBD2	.	CASSPGTSGRTDTQYF	TGTGCCAGCAGCCCTGGGACTAGCGGGAGGACAGATACGCAGTATTTT
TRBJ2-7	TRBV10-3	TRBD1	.	CAISVPGQDIYEQYF	TGTGCCATCAGTGTCCCGGGACAGGATATATACGAGCAGTACTTC
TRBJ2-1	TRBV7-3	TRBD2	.	CASSPPGLAGYHEQFF	TGTGCCAGCAGCCCGCCTGGGCTAGCGGGATATCATGAGCAGTTCTTC
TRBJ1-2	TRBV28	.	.	CASSLTVNYGYTF	TGTGCCAGCAGTTTGACGGTTAACTATGGCTACACCTTC
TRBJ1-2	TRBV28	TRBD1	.	CASSAGQVANYGYTF	TGTGCCAGCAGTGCCGGACAGGTAGCTAACTATGGCTACACCTTC
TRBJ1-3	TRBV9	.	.	CASSVARRNSGNTIYF	TGTGCCAGCAGCGTAGCTCGACGGAACTCTGGAAACACCATATATTTT
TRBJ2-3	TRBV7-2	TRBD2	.	CASSPVGREGLGLTDTQYF	TGTGCCAGCAGCCCCGTCGGGCGGGAGGGATTGGGTCTCACAGATACGCAGTATTTT
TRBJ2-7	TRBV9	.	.	CASSSGRTALYEQYF	TGTGCCAGCAGCTCGGGGCGGACGGCGCTCTACGAGCAGTACTTC
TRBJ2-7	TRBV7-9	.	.	CASNPTGPTSYEQYF	TGTGCCAGCAACCCGACAGGCCCTACCTCCTACGAGCAGTACTTC
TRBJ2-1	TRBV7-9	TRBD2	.	CASSSHSLAGGPFGEQFF	TGTGCCAGCAGCTCTCATTCCCTAGCGGGAGGGCCGTTTGGTGAGCAGTTCTTC
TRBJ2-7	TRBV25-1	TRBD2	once	CASSSTSGMREQYF	TGTGCCAGCAGCTCGACTAGCGGGATGCGTGAGCAGTACTTC
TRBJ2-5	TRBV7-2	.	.	CASSPRTQETQYF	TGTGCCAGCAGCCCCCGGACCCAAGAGACCCAGTACTTC
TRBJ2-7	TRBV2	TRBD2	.	CASSVYEREGRFEQYF	TGTGCCAGCAGTGTCTATGAGCGGGAGGGCCGTTTCGAGCAGTACTTC
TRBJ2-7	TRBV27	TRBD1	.	CASSLILAGGAEGEQYF	TGTGCCAGCAGTTTGATCCTCGCAGGGGGCGCGGAGGGCGAGCAGTACTTC
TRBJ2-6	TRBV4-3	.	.	CASSQDRAVRGANVLTF	TGCGCCAGCAGCCAGGATCGGGCGGTGCGTGGGGCCAACGTCCTGACTTTC
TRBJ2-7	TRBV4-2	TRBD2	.	CASSQDTSDPYEQYF	TGTGCCAGCAGCCAAGATACTAGCGATCCTTACGAGCAGTACTTC
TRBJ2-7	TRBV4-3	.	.	CASSQGSSAPYEQYF	TGCGCCAGCAGCCAAGGTAGTAGCGCGCCCTACGAGCAGTACTTC
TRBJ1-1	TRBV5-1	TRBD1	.	CASSQDREKFEAFF	TGCGCCAGCAGCCAGGACAGGGAGAAATTTGAAGCTTTCTTT
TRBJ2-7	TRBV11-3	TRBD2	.	CASSLTSGGYEQYF	TGTGCCAGCAGCTTGACTAGCGGGGGCTACGAGCAGTACTTC
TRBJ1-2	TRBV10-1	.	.	CASSESRRTNYGYTF	TGCGCCAGCAGTGAGTCTAGGAGAACTAACTATGGCTACACCTTC
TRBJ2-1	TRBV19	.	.	CASSGWGLGEQFF	TGTGCCAGTAGCGGGTGGGGCCTCGGGGAGCAGTTCTTC
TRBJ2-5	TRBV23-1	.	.	CAPGVGRETQYF	TGCGCCCCGGGGGTAGGGCGGGAGACCCAGTACTTC
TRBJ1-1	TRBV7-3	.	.	CASSSTGRDTEAFF	TGTGCCAGCAGCTCAACAGGGAGGGACACTGAAGCTTTCTTT
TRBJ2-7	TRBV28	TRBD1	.	CASSWDRGNSYEQYF	TGTGCCAGCAGTTGGGACAGGGGAAACTCCTACGAGCAGTACTTC
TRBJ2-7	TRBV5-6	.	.	CASSLGGTSYEQYF	TGTGCCAGCAGCTTGGGGGGCACCTCCTACGAGCAGTACTTC
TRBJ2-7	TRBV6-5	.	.	CASSFAPQWGEQYF	TGTGCCAGCAGTTTCGCCCCCCAGTGGGGCGAGCAGTACTTC
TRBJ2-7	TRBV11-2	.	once	CASSFQSGTYEQYF	TGTGCCAGCAGCTTTCAAAGTGGGACCTACGAGCAGTACTTC
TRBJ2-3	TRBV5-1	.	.	CASSLVQGPTDTQYF	TGCGCCAGCAGCTTGGTTCAGGGGCCCACAGATACGCAGTATTTT
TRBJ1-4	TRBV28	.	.	CASSFKTSGRDNEKLFF	TGTGCCAGCAGTTTTAAAACCTCAGGTAGAGATAATGAAAAACTGTTTTTT
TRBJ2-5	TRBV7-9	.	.	CASSFPNIRVQETQYF	TGTGCCAGCAGCTTCCCCAACATACGGGTCCAAGAGACCCAGTACTTC
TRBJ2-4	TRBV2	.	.	CASSVLMRDIQYF	TGTGCCAGCAGTGTGTTAATGCGGGACATTCAGTACTTC
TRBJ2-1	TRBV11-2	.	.	CASSLMLAHEQFF	TGTGCCAGCAGCTTAATGCTAGCTCATGAGCAGTTCTTC
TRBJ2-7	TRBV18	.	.	CASSPRSREEQYF	TGTGCCAGCTCACCACGGTCCAGGGAAGAGCAGTACTTC
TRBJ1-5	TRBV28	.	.	CATDRSNQPQHF	TGTGCCACCGACAGGAGCAATCAGCCCCAGCATTTT
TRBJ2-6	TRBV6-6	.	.	CASSPERAGANVLTF	TGTGCCAGCAGTCCGGAGAGGGCTGGGGCCAACGTCCTGACTTTC
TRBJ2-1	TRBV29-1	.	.	CSARDTTGEQFF	TGCAGCGCGAGGGACACTACAGGTGAGCAGTTCTTC
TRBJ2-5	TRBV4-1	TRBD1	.	CASRRTGLETQYF	TGCGCCAGCAGAAGGACAGGGCTGGAGACCCAGTACTTC
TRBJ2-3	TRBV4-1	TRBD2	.	CASSLYSSGATTDTQYF	TGCGCCAGCAGCCTCTACTCCAGCGGGGCGACCACAGATACGCAGTATTTT
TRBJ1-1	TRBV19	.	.	CASSISRIRPEAFF	TGTGCCAGTAGTATATCCCGTATACGACCTGAAGCTTTCTTT
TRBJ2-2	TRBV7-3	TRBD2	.	CASSLVAGGQNTGELFF	TGTGCCAGCAGCTTGGTAGCGGGAGGCCAGAACACCGGGGAGCTGTTTTTT
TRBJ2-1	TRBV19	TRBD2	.	CASSALGTSGTYNEQFF	TGTGCCAGTAGTGCACTCGGGACTAGCGGAACCTACAATGAGCAGTTCTTC
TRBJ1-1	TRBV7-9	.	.	CASSPGGLNTEAFF	TGTGCCAGCAGCCCAGGCGGCCTGAACACTGAAGCTTTCTTT
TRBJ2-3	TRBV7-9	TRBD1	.	CASSPRDRITDTQYF	TGTGCCAGCAGCCCCCGGGACAGGATTACAGATACGCAGTATTTT
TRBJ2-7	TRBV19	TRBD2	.	CASSIVGLAVDEQYF	TGTGCCAGTAGTATAGTGGGACTAGCGGTGGACGAGCAGTACTTC
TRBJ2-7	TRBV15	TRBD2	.	CATRGRGDSYEQYF	TGTGCCACCAGAGGCCGGGGGGATTCCTACGAGCAGTACTTC
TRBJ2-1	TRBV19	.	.	CASSISSGLYNEQFF	TGTGCCAGTAGTATTTCCAGCGGACTATACAATGAGCAGTTCTTC
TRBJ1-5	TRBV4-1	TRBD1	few	CASSPGQGIDQPQHF	TGCGCCAGCAGCCCCGGACAGGGTATTGATCAGCCCCAGCATTTT
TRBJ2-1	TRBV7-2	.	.	CASSLVMWGSYDNEQFF	TGTGCCAGCAGCTTAGTGATGTGGGGGAGTTACGACAATGAGCAGTTCTTC
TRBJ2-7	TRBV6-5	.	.	CASSLRRDYEQYF	TGTGCCAGCAGTTTGAGGAGAGACTACGAGCAGTACTTC
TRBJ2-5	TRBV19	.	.	CASSIGVAEEETQYF	TGTGCCAGTAGTATCGGAGTCGCGGAAGAAGAGACCCAGTACTTC
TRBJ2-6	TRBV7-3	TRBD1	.	CASSSGTGGFGANVLTF	TGTGCCAGTAGCTCCGGGACAGGGGGCTTCGGGGCCAACGTCCTGACTTTC
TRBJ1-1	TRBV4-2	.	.	CASSQEVPHNILNTEAFF	TGTGCCAGCAGCCAAGAAGTCCCACACAACATTCTGAACACTGAAGCTTTCTTT